The 8 T cell receptor beta chains below all came from one sample that was sequenced in a study of CD8+ T cells in alopecia areata. It was cDNA, reverse transcribed from extracted RNA, that served as the sequencing template. TCRdb's copy holds only in-frame clones and misses some; the assay was immunoSEQ multiplex PCR. Sampling found about 1,600 clones, none seen once. Material: skin. The receptors derive from a C3H/HeJ mouse with alopecia areata. This mouse strain has H2-k as its MHC haplotype.

This clone was observed a handful of times. Gene names are the mouse ones. The read ends 4 residues shy of where the CDR3 ends; the end is completed using the germline J gene. The chain links TRBV19 to TRBJ2-7; D possibly corresponds to TRBD1 (6 bases). Trimming removed 6 bases at V and 3 bases at J, with 10 bases between. Per germline, CDR1 FNHDT and CDR2 SITEND (reference sequence). This CDR3 has 12 residues. CDR3 bases read: TGTGCCAGCACCCGGGACAACTAT. Translating it yields CASTRDNY. The CDR3 as a whole reads CASTRDNYEQYF.

This clone was recorded many times. Here the gene names and germline are mouse. Read coverage stops 3 residues before the CDR3 terminus; the germline J gene supplies the remainder. This chain joins TRBV13-3 and TRBJ1-6; 7 nucleotides line up with TRBD1. TRBJ1-6 is an ORF for which the function is uncertain. V dropped 2 bases and J dropped 4; count of bases not matched to a gene: 3. The CDR3 length is 15 residues. The V gene's germline CDR1 is NNHDY and CDR2 SYVADS. The covered CDR3 bases are TGTGCCAGCAGTGAAAACAGGGGTTATAATTCGCCC. It translates to CASSENRGYNSP. The whole CDR3 sequence reads CASSENRGYNSPLYF.

Many counts were recorded for this clone. Any gene name here is a mouse gene name. The read falls 4 residues short of the CDR3 end, and the missing part is taken from the germline J gene. The chain couples TRBV1 to TRBJ2-3, with TRBD2 matching over 9 bases. CDR3 length: 15 residues. Trimming removed 2 bases from V and 3 bases from J; junction bases left unmatched: 3. The germline V gene encodes CDR1 NSQYPW and CDR2 LRSPGD (reference sequence). The CDR3 here is CTCSATGGTAETLYF. The DNA read from the CDR3 is TGCACCTGCAGTGCAACTGGGGGGACAGCAGAA.

This clone was detected many times. The germline and genes are mouse ones. Coverage ceases 4 residues before the CDR3 finishes, and the germline J gene fills in the end. The V gene is TRBV13-1, the J gene TRBJ2-1; 9 bases line up with TRBD2. The CDR3 has 15 amino acids. Germline CDR1 NSHNY, CDR2 SYGAGN. Trimming at V came to 2 bases and at J to 0 bases, leaving 0 bases not matched to a gene. CDR3: CASSDWGGNYAEQFF. The DNA read from the CDR3 is TGTGCCAGCAGTGACTGGGGGGGTAACTATGCT.

For this clone: The genes are named according to mouse. The read terminates 4 residues before the CDR3 end, so the remaining end is supplied by the germline J gene. The gene calls are TRBV13-3 and TRBJ1-1, with no clear D. Per the germline V gene, CDR1 is NNHDY and CDR2 is SYVADS. V was trimmed by 0 bases and J by 2 bases, leaving 5 bases between them. The CDR3 consists of 13 residues. The CDR3 is CASSDEGNTEVFF. The CDR3 bases that were read are TGTGCCAGCAGTGATGAGGGTAACACA.

By share, this clone ranks as medium-sized. The listed genes are named as in mouse. This CDR3 is CASSRDWGEYEQYF. The part of the CDR3 DNA that was read is TGTGCTAGCAGTCGGGACTGGGGGGAGTAT. This sequence joins TRBV17 and TRBJ2-7; TRBD2 matches at 12 bases. The DNA ends 4 residues before the CDR3 does, and the rest of the CDR3 is filled in from the germline J gene. Per germline, CDR1 MNHDT and CDR2 YYDKIL. CDR3 length: 14 amino acids.

This clone has more than one count but fewer than ten. The gene names here belong to mouse. The CDR3 end lies 4 residues beyond the end of the read and is filled in from the germline J gene. The chain has TRBV13-3 and TRBJ2-4; perhaps TRBD2 as D (6 bases). This CDR3 is built from 14 residues. The germline CDR1 and CDR2 sequences are NNHDY and SYVADS. Trimming left V 1 base short and J 1 base short, with 7 bases between. Partial CDR3 DNA: TGTGCCAGCAGTGATCGGGGGGGTCAAAAC. It yields the protein CASSDRGGQN. The CDR3, in full, reads CASSDRGGQNTLYF.

This clone was seen ten or more times. These gene names are mouse names. The read terminates 4 residues before the CDR3 end, so the remaining end is supplied by the germline J gene. The chain combines TRBV1 with TRBJ2-1, with a tentative D call TRBD1 (6 bases). Trimming cost V 3 bases and J 4 bases, with 13 bases left between them. The germline V gene has CDR1 NSQYPW and CDR2 LRSPGD (reference sequence). This CDR3 spans 15 amino acids. CDR3 residues: CTCSAPGTKYAEQFF. CDR3 DNA, as far as it was read: TGCACCTGCAGTGCTCCCGGGACAAAATATGCT. The full variable domain, in which reference TRBV1 and TRBJ2-1 provide the parts outside the CDR3, is VTLLEQNPRWRLVPRGQAVNLRCILKNSQYPWMSWYQQDLQKQLQWLFTLRSPGDKEVKSLPGADYLATRVTDTELRLQVANMSQGRTLYCTCSAPGTKYAEQFFGPGTRLTVL.